This T cell receptor (beta chain) was recovered during a study of CD8 T cells in Susac syndrome. With random hexamers, roughly 0.45 to 1 ug RNA was reverse transcribed. Each CDR3 protein gets one entry after TCRdb re-called the immunoSEQ multiplex PCR reads with MiXCR. The table lists 300,000 to 350,000 distinct CDR3 sequences, 92% of them singletons. The V gene's germline CDR1 is SQVTM and CDR2 ANQGSEA. The V and J ends lost 5 bases and 1 base, in that order; junction bases with no gene match: 6. CDR3 length: 14 residues. Sequenced input: CD4+ T cells from PBMCs. The source is a human donor with multiple sclerosis. This chain joins TRBV29-1 and TRBJ1-1; 8 bases are shared with TRBD1. CDR3 sequence reads: CSVYPGTGNTEAFF. CDR3 DNA: TGCAGCGTTTACCCCGGGACAGGGAACACTGAAGCTTTCTTT.